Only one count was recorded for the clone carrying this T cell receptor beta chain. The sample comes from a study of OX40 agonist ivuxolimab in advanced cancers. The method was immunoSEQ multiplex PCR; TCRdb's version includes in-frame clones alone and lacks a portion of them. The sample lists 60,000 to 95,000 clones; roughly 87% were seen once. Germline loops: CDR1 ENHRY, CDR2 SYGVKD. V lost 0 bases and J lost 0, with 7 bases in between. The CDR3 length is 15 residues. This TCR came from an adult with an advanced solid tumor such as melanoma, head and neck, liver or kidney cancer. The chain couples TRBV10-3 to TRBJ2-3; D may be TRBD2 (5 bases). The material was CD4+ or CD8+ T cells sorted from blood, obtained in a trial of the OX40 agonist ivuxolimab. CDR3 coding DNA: TGTGCCATCAGTGAGTCCCGGACTAGCACAGATACGCAGTATTTT. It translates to CAISESRTSTDTQYF.